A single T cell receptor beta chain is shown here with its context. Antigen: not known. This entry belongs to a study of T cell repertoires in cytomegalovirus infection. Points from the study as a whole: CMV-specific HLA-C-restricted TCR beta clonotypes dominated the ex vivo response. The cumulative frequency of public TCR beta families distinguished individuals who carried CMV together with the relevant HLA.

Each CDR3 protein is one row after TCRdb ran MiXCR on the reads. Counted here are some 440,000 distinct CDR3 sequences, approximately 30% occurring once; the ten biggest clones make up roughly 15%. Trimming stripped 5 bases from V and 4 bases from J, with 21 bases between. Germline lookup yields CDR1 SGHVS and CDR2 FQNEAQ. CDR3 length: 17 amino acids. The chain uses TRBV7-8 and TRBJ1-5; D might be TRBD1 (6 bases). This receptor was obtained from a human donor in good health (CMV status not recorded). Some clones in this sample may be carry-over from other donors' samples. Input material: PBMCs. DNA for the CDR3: TGTGCCAGCAGCGCTGGACAGCCCGGTGCTCCAAATCAGCCCCAGCATTTT. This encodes CASSAGQPGAPNQPQHF.